Detailed here is one T cell receptor (beta chain). This specimen comes from a study of blood T cell repertoires in COVID-19. Whole-study context: Both acute and convalescent COVID-19 samples were obtained from the United States, Italy and Spain.

Original processing notes: Amplification from reference gene primers served as the basis for estimated nucleated cell counts. Data came from immunoSEQ multiplex PCR; TCRdb stores just in-frame clones and leaves some out. V and J calls and clone size follow that table, whereas D and trimming were derived from the DNA. The sample contains around 60,000 clones, over 75% of which appear only once. Per the germline V gene, CDR1 is MNHEY and CDR2 is SMNVEV (reference sequence). This CDR3 comprises 12 residues. V shed 5 bases, J shed 8 bases, and the junction held 4 bases outside the gene matches. This TCR was recovered from a man aged 45-60 years with active COVID-19. V gene TRBV27 combines with J gene TRBJ1-2; TRBD1 matches 8 bases. The sequencing input was peripheral blood. The CDR3 bases are TGTGCCAGCAGTACAGGGGGACGGGGCTACACCTTC. Its translation: CASSTGGRGYTF.